The 2 T cell receptor beta chains in this list originate from one sample, sequenced in a study of blood T cells in healthy people across ages. Next came a second PCR, run for about 6 to 11 cycles, which used a sample-barcoded 5' primer along with a J-beta primer mix. TCRdb analysed the 5' RACE reads with MiXCR anew, one entry per CDR3 protein. Among approximately 800,000 distinct CDR3 sequences listed, 25% to 30% were seen once. These same records also appear under a second study, on T cells of mothers and their children.

Sequencing used blood. The receptor set was obtained from a boy aged 5-17 years in good health.

The table lists this clonotype with a few counts. This chain uses TRBV5-1 with TRBJ1-2; a possible D gene is TRBD1 (5 bases). CDR1 SGHRS and CDR2 YFSETQ come from the germline V gene. The V end lost 5 bases, the J end lost 8 bases, and 16 bases lay between the germline ends. This CDR3 has 13 amino acids. The CDR3, as DNA: TGCGCCAGCAGGACGCAGGGTCGGGAAGGCTACACCTTC. This sequence encodes CASRTQGREGYTF.

The V call is TRBV4-2, the J call TRBJ2-1; 9 bases line up with TRBD2. Trimming removed 1 base from V and 8 bases from J; junction bases left unmatched: 6. This CDR3 region has 15 residues. CDR1 LGHNA and CDR2 YNFKEQ come from the germline V gene. CDR3 protein: CASSQVRGGVDEQFF. The DNA of the CDR3 is TGTGCCAGCAGCCAAGTGCGGGGGGGGGTGGATGAGCAGTTCTTC.